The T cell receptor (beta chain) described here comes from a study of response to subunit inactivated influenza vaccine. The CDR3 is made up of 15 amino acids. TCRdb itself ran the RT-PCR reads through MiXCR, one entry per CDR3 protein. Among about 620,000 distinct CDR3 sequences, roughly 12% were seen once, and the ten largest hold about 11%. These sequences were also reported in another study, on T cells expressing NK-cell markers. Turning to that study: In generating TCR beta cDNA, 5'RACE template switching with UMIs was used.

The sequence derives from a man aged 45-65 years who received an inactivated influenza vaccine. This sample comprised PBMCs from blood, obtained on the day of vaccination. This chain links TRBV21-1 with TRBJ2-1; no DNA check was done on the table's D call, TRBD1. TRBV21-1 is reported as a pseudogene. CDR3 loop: CASSKKRGPYNEQFF. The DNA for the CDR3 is TGTGCCAGCAGCAAAAAGAGGGGGCCCTACAATGAGCAGTTCTTC.